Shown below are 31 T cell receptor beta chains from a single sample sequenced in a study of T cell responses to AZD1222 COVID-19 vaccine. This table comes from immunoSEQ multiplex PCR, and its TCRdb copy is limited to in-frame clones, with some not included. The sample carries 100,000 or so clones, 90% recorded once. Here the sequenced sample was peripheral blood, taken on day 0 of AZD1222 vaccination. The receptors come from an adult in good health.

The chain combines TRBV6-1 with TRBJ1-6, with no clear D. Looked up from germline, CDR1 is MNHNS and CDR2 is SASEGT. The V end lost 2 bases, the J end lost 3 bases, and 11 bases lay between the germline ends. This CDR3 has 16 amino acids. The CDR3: CASSESGASYNSPLHF. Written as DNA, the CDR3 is TGTGCCAGCAGTGAATCCGGTGCCAGCTATAATTCACCCCTCCACTTT.

The CDR3 region has the DNA TGTGCCAGCAGCTTGGAGGCGGGGGCAACTTCACCCCTCCACTTT. Translated, it gives CASSLEAGATSPLHF. The V and J genes are TRBV5-4 and TRBJ1-6; maybe TRBD1 (6 bases). From germline, CDR1 is SGHNT and CDR2 YYREEE (reference sequence). V lost 0 bases to trimming and J lost 9 bases, with 13 bases between them. CDR3 size: 15 residues.

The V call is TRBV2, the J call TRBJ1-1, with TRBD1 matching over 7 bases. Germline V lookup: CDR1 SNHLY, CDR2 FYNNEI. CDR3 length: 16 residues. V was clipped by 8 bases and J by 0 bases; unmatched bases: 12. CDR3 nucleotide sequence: TGTGCCAGCGTTAACAGGGGTCCACAGGTGAACACTGAAGCTTTCTTT. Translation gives CASVNRGPQVNTEAFF.

The DNA of the CDR3 is TGTGCCAGCAGTTACGGACTAGGGGGGTTAAGGACCCAGTACTTC. Translation: CASSYGLGGLRTQYF. V gene TRBV28 combines with J gene TRBJ2-5, with a weak D call TRBD2 (7 bases). Germline lookup yields CDR1 MDHEN and CDR2 SYDVKM. The CDR3 has 15 residues. The germline V and J ends were trimmed by 4 bases and 7 bases, with 19 bases remaining between them.

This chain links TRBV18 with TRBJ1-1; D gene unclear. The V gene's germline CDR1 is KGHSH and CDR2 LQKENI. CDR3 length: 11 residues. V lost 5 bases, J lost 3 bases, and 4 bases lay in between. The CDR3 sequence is CASSEDTEAFF. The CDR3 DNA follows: TGTGCCAGCTCAGAGGACACTGAAGCTTTCTTT.

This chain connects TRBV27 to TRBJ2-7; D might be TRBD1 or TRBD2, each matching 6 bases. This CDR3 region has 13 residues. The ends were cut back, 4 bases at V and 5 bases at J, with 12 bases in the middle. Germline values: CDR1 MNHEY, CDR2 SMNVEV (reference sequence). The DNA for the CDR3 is TGTGCCAGCAGTTATAGGGGGGCTGACGAGCAGTACTTC. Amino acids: CASSYRGADEQYF.

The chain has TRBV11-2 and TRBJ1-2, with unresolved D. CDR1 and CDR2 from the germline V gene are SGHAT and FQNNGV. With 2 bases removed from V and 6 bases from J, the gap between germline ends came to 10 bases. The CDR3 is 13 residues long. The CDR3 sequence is CASSLWPSDGYTF. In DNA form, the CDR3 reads TGTGCCAGCAGCTTATGGCCGTCCGATGGCTACACCTTC.

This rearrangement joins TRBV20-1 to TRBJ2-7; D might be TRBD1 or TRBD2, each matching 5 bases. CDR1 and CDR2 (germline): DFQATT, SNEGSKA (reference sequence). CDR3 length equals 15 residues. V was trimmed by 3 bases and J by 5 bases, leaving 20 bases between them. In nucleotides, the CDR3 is TGCAGTGCTAGTCGTCCCGAGGGGCTTTTGGACGAGCAGTACTTC. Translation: CSASRPEGLLDEQYF.

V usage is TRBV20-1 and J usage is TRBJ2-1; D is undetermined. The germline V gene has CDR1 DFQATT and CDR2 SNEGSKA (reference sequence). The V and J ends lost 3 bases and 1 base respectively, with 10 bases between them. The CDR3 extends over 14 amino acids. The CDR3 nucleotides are TGCAGTGCTAGTGGCAGCCCATCCTACAATGAGCAGTTCTTC. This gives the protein CSASGSPSYNEQFF.

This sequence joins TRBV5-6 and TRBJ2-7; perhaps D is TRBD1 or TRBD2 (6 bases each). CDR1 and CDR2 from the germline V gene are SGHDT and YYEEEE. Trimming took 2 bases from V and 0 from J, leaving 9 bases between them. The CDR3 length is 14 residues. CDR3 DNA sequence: TGTGCCAGCAGCTTAGGGGGGTTCTCCTACGAGCAGTACTTC. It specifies CASSLGGFSYEQYF.

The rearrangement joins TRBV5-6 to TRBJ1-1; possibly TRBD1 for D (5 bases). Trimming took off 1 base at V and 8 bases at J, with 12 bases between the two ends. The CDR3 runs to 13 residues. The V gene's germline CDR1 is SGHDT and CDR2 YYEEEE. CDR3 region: CASSLKGSREAFF. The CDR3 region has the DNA TGTGCCAGCAGCTTGAAGGGGAGCCGGGAAGCTTTCTTT.

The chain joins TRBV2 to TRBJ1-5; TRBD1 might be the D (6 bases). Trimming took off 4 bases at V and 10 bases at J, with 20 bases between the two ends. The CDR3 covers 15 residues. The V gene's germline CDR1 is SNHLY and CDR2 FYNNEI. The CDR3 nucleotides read TGTGCCAGCAGTGTTTACCGGGACACCCCCAGCCCCCAGCATTTT. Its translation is CASSVYRDTPSPQHF.

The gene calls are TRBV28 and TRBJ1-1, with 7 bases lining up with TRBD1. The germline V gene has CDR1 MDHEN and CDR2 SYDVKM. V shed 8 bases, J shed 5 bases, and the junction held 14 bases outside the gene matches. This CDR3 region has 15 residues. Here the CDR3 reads CASASATGLFTEAFF. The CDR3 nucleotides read TGTGCCAGCGCCTCCGCGACAGGGCTTTTTACTGAAGCTTTCTTT.

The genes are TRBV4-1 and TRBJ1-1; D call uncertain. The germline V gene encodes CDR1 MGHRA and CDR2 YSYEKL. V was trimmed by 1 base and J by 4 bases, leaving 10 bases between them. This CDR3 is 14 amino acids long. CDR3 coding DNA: TGCGCCAGCAGCCAAGTGGGGTTCTCCACTGAAGCTTTCTTT. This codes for CASSQVGFSTEAFF.

This CDR3 is CASSATGEGSTGELFF. In nucleotides, the CDR3 is TGTGCCAGCAGTGCAACAGGGGAAGGCTCCACCGGGGAGCTGTTTTTT. The chain carries TRBV2 and TRBJ2-2; TRBD1 aligns across 7 bases. The V segment lost 4 bases and the J segment 4 bases; nucleotides outside the gene matches: 9. The CDR3 loop spans 16 amino acids. From germline, CDR1 is SNHLY and CDR2 FYNNEI.

CDR3 residues: CASSLAGTSQETQYF. The DNA of the CDR3 is TGCGCCAGCAGCTTGGCTGGGACATCACAAGAGACCCAGTACTTC. The V call is TRBV5-1, the J call TRBJ2-5; D is perhaps TRBD1 (6 bases). The CDR3 loop spans 15 amino acids. Germline V gene sequence: CDR1 SGHRS, CDR2 YFSETQ. The V end was cut by 0 bases, the J end by 2 bases, with 11 bases between.

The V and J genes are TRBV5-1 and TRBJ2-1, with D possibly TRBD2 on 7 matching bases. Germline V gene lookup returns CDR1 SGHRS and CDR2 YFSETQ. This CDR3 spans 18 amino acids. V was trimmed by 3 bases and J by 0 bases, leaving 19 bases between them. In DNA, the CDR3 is TGCGCCAGCAGCTCCGAAGGGGGGGGTCAAAGCTCCTACAATGAGCAGTTCTTC. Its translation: CASSSEGGGQSSYNEQFF.

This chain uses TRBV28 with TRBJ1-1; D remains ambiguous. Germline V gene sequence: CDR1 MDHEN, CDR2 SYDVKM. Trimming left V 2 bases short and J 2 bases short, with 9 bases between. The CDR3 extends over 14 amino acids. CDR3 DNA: TGTGCCAGCAGTTTAGCTCAGTTCAACACTGAAGCTTTCTTT. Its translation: CASSLAQFNTEAFF.

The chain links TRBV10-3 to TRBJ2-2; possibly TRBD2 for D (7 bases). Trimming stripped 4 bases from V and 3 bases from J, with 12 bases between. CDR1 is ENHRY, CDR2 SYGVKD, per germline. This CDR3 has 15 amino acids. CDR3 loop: CAISGTGGYTGELFF. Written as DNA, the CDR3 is TGTGCCATCAGTGGTACGGGGGGCTACACCGGGGAGCTGTTTTTT.

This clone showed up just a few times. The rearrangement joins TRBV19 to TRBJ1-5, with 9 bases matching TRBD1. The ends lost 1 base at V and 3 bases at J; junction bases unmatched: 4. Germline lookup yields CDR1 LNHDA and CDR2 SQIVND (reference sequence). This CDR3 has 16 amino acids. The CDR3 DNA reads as TGTGCCAGTAGTATAGGGACAGGGGTTCCCAATCAGCCCCAGCATTTT. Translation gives CASSIGTGVPNQPQHF.

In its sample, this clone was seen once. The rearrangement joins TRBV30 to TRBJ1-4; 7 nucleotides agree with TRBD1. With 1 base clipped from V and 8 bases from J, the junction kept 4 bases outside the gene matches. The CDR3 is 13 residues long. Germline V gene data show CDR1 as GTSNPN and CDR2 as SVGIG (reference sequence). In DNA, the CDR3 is TGTGCCTGGAGTGGAACAGGGGAGGAAAAACTGTTTTTT. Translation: CAWSGTGEEKLFF.

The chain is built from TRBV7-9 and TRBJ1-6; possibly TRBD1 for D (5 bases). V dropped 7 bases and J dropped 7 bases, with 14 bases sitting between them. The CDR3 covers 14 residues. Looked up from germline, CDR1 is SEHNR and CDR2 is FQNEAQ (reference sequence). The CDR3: CASTLGGENSPLHF. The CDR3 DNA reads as TGTGCCAGCACCCTCGGGGGTGAAAATTCACCCCTCCACTTT.

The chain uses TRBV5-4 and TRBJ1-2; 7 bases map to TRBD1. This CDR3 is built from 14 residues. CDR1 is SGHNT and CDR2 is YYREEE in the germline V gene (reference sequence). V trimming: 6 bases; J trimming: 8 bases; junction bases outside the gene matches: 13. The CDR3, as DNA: TGTGCCAGCAACTCCTTAGCCCGGGACAGCGGCTACACCTTC. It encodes CASNSLARDSGYTF.

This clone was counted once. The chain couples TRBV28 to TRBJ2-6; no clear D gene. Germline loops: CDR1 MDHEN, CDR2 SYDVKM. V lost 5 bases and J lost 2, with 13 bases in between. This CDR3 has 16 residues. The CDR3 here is CASSPLTLAGANVLTF. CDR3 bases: TGTGCCAGCAGTCCCCTGACCCTAGCTGGGGCCAACGTCCTGACTTTC.

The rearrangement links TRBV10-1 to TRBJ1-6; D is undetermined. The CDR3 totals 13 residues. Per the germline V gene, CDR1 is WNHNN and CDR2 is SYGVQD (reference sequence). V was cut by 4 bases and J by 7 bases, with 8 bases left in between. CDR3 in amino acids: CASSGGSNSPLHF. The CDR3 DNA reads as TGCGCCAGCAGTGGAGGTTCGAATTCACCCCTCCACTTT.

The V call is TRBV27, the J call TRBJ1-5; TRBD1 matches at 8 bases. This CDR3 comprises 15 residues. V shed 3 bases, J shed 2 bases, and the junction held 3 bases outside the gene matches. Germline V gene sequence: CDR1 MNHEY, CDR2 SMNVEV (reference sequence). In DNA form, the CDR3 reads TGTGCCAGCAGTTTCGGGACAGGAGGCAATCAGCCCCAGCATTTT. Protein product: CASSFGTGGNQPQHF.

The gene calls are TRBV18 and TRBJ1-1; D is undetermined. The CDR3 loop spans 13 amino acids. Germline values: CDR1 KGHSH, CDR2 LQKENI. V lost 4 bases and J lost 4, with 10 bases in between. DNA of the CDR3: TGTGCCAGCTCACAATCTTGGAGCACTGAAGCTTTCTTT. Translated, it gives CASSQSWSTEAFF.

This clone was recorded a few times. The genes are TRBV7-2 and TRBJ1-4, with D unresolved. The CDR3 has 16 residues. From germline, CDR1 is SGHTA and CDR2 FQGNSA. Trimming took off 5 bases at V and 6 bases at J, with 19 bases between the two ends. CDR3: CASSGPLGGWDEKLFF. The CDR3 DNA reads TGTGCCAGCAGCGGCCCCCTGGGCGGATGGGATGAAAAACTGTTTTTT. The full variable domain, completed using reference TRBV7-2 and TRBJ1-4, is GAGVSQSPSNKVTEKGKDVELRCDPISGHTALYWYRQSLGQGLEFLIYFQGNSAPDKSGLPSDRFSAERTGGSVSTLTIQRTQQEDSAVYLCASSGPLGGWDEKLFFGSGTQLSVL.

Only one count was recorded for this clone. Here the CDR3 DNA reads TGTGCCAGCAGCTTATTTGGGGGCGGGAACACTGAAGCTTTCTTT. Protein: CASSLFGGGNTEAFF. J is TRBJ1-1 and V is TRBV7-3, with D possibly TRBD1 on 6 matching bases. Trimming took 2 bases from V and 1 from J, leaving 11 bases between them. This CDR3 region has 15 residues. Germline V gene lookup returns CDR1 SGHTA and CDR2 FQGTGA. The full variable domain, completed using reference TRBV7-3 and TRBJ1-1, is GAGVSQTPSNKVTEKGKYVELRCDPISGHTALYWYRQSLGQGPEFLIYFQGTGAADDSGLPNDRFFAVRPEGSVSTLKIQRTERGDSAVYLCASSLFGGGNTEAFFGQGTRLTVV.

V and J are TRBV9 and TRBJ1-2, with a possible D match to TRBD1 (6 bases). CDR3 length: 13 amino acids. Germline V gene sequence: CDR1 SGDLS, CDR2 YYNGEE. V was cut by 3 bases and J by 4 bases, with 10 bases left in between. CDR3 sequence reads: CASSAGGGYGYTF. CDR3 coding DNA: TGTGCCAGCAGCGCTGGAGGGGGCTATGGCTACACCTTC.

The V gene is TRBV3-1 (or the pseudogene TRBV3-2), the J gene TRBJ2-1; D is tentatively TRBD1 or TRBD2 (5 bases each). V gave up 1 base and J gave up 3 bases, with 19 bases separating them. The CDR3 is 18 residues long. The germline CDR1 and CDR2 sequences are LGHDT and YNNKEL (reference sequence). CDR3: CASSQAHGTPNDYNEQFF. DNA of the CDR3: TGTGCCAGCAGCCAAGCCCACGGGACGCCTAATGACTACAATGAGCAGTTCTTC.